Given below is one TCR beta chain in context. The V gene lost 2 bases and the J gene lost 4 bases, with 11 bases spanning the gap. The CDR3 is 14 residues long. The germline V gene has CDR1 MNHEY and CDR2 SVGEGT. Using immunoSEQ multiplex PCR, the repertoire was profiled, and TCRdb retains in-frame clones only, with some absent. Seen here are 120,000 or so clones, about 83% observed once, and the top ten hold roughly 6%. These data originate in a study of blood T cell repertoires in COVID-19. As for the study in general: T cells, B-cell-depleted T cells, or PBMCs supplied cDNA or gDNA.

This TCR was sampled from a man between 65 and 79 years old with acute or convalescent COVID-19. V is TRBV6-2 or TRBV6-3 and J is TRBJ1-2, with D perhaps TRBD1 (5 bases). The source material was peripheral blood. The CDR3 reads CASSYPGPGYGYTF. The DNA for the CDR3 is TGTGCCAGCAGTTACCCAGGGCCTGGCTATGGCTACACCTTC.